Following are 5 T cell receptor beta chains from one sample sequenced in a study of blood T cell repertoires in COVID-19. Profiled with immunoSEQ multiplex PCR; TCRdb holds only in-frame clones, not every one. The table lists about 83,000 clones, around 86% of them singletons. The sequencing input was peripheral blood. These receptors were collected from an elderly man with active or convalescent COVID-19.

This clone showed up just once. V gene TRBV5-6 combines with J gene TRBJ1-2, with 7 bases fitting TRBD1. J was trimmed by 5 bases and V by 4 bases; bases with no gene match: 5. Germline V gene sequence: CDR1 SGHDT, CDR2 YYEEEE. The CDR3 is made up of 13 amino acids. The CDR3 bases are TGTGCCAGCAGCGGGGACAGCTTTTATGGCTACACCTTC. Amino acids: CASSGDSFYGYTF.

This clone was seen a handful of times. The chain is built from TRBV10-1 and TRBJ2-3; D call uncertain. CDR3 length: 14 amino acids. Germline V gene data show CDR1 as WNHNN and CDR2 as SYGVQD (reference sequence). Between the trimmed V and J ends, which lost 0 bases and 12 bases, there was a span of 16 bases. CDR3: CASSESTRMRRQYF. CDR3 in DNA: TGCGCCAGCAGTGAGTCTACCCGTATGCGTCGCCAGTATTTT.

This chain joins TRBV7-9 and TRBJ1-1; D is possibly TRBD1 (5 bases). Germline assignment: CDR1 SEHNR and CDR2 FQNEAQ (reference sequence). CDR3 length equals 14 residues. V lost 5 bases and J 4 bases, leaving 14 bases between the germline ends. The CDR3 nucleotides are TGTGCCAGCAGCCCGGCGGGGGTTGCCACTGAAGCTTTCTTT. Amino acid sequence: CASSPAGVATEAFF.

This sequence joins TRBV28 and TRBJ2-7, with TRBD2 identical over 11 bases. Germline-derived CDR1 and CDR2 are MDHEN and SYDVKM. The V and J ends lost 4 bases and 4 bases, in that order; junction bases with no gene match: 3. The CDR3 loop spans 14 amino acids. The CDR3, as DNA: TGTGCCAGCAGTTCTACTAGCGGGAGTTACGAGCAGTACGTC. Translation: CASSSTSGSYEQYV.

The chain joins TRBV9 to TRBJ2-1; 11 bases match TRBD2. This CDR3 contains 16 residues. Losses at the gene ends were 0 bases for V and 9 bases for J; bases not matched to a gene: 8. Per the germline V gene, CDR1 is SGDLS and CDR2 is YYNGEE. DNA for the CDR3: TGTGCCAGCAGCGTAGAGGTAGCGGGGGGGTACGGTGAGCAGTTCTTC. Residues: CASSVEVAGGYGEQFF.